The T cell receptor (beta chain) under discussion was sequenced for a study of blood T cell repertoires in COVID-19. Across the whole study: PBMCs, B-cell-depleted T cells, or T cells provided the cDNA or gDNA that made up the material.

The table lists this clone with a few counts. The V and J ends lost 1 base and 0 bases respectively, with 4 bases between them. The CDR3 runs 14 residues. Germline CDR1 is SGHRS and CDR2 is YFSETQ. Under the authors' procedure: Amplification from reference gene primers served as the basis for estimated nucleated cell counts. Assay used: immunoSEQ multiplex PCR; TCRdb lists only in-frame clones, some missing. Clone size and V and J calls were adopted from that table, with D and trimming inferred from the DNA. Among over 40,000 clones listed, approximately 83% were seen once. The sequence came from a man in his forties or fifties with acute or convalescent COVID-19. The rearrangement uses TRBV5-1 and TRBJ2-2; D remains unclear. Sample: peripheral blood. CDR3 residues: CASSLTANTGELFF. The DNA of the CDR3 is TGCGCCAGCAGCTTGACGGCGAACACCGGGGAGCTGTTTTTT.